The T cell receptor (beta chain) described here comes from a study of prognosis after radiotherapy for stage I lung cancer. In the study overall: Following radiotherapy, several patients went on to present distant metastases at a median of around seven months, and about 14 exhibited no significant progression.

The study amplified the TCR beta CDR3 region from genomic DNA. This amplification was carried out by two rounds of multiplex PCR. Gene-specific primers for each TRBV and TRBJ gene drove first-round PCR. For its second round, the PCR relied on universal primers. TCRdb fed the multiplex PCR reads into MiXCR, producing one record per CDR3 protein. The sample holds approximately 13,000 distinct CDR3 sequences, approximately 46% seen once. The CDR3 loop spans 13 amino acids. Germline CDR1 DFQATT, CDR2 SNEGSKA (reference sequence). Of note for this clonotype: Germline and junction disagree at one end, which may indicate a read error.

This sequence originates from a donor over 45 with non-small cell lung cancer. The sequencing used PBMCs, collected before or after stereotactic body radiation therapy (not recorded which). The V gene is TRBV20-1, the J gene TRBJ1-6; 7 bases fit TRBD1. DNA of the CDR3: TGCAGTGCTATGTCCAGGGGGAATTCACCCCTTCACTTT. Its translation is CSAMSRGNSPLHF.